The rows below give T cell receptor beta chains drawn from one sample of a study of regulatory T cells in long-lasting Graves disease. TCRdb analysed the multiplex PCR reads with MiXCR anew, one entry per CDR3 protein. The data show 200,000 to 250,000 distinct CDR3 sequences, with roughly 19% seen just once and 12% held by the top ten. These sequences were also reported in another study, on T cells in Graves' hyperthyroidism and ophthalmopathy.

The input for sequencing was peripheral blood mononuclear cells (PBMCs), taken at new diagnosis, from a patient treated with antithyroid drugs. The receptor set was obtained from a woman in her thirties with Graves disease. CDR3s include the opening cysteine and the closing phenylalanine or tryptophan. A D gene is named only where the DNA matches it firmly. Size values are once, few and many counts, or a class for expanded clones, and some rows have none.

J gene	V gene	clone size	D gene	CDR3 protein	CDR3 DNA
TRBJ2-1	TRBV5-6	-	TRBD1	CASSLGTGNNEQFF	TGTGCCAGCAGCTTGGGGACAGGGAACAATGAGCAGTTCTTC
TRBJ1-1	TRBV10-3	-	-	CAISVDQWGTEAFF	TGTGCCATCAGCGTGGACCAATGGGGCACTGAAGCTTTCTTT
TRBJ1-1	TRBV19	many	-	CASTTRANTEAFF	TGTGCCAGTACCACGCGGGCGAACACTGAAGCTTTCTTT
TRBJ2-7	TRBV27	many	TRBD2	CASSAASGGPYEQYF	TGTGCCAGCAGTGCCGCTAGCGGGGGCCCTTACGAGCAGTACTTC
TRBJ1-2	TRBV28	many	-	CASSFPTTFEWDNYSYTF	TGTGCCAGCAGTTTCCCTACGACATTTGAGTGGGACAACTATAGCTACACCTTC
TRBJ1-1	TRBV5-1	many	-	CASSLGGASNTEAFF	TGCGCCAGCAGCTTGGGAGGGGCTTCGAACACTGAAGCTTTCTTT
TRBJ2-1	TRBV7-2	many	-	CASSLTAAVHNEQFF	TGTGCCAGCAGCTTAACGGCCGCGGTCCACAATGAGCAGTTCTTC
TRBJ2-1	TRBV7-9	-	-	CASSQDTPTGYNKQFF	TGTGCCAGCAGCCAAGACACACCAACAGGGTACAATAAGCAGTTCTTC
TRBJ2-2	TRBV11-2	many	-	CASSLGYRGTGELFF	TGTGCCAGCAGCTTAGGATACCGGGGCACCGGGGAGCTGTTTTTT
TRBJ2-3	TRBV24-1	-	TRBD1	CATGKTGAQLSTDTQYF	TGTGCCACCGGAAAGACAGGGGCCCAATTAAGCACAGATACGCAGTATTTT
TRBJ2-3	TRBV7-2	many	-	CASSLGRVTGARLSYHTDTQYF	TGTGCCAGCAGCTTAGGCAGGGTAACCGGGGCTCGACTGTCCTACCACACAGATACGCAGTATTTT
TRBJ1-2	TRBV7-9	many	-	CASSPRNGPLHGYTF	TGTGCCAGCAGCCCCCGCAACGGGCCTCTTCATGGCTACACCTTC
TRBJ1-5	TRBV2	few	TRBD1	CASSMTGQSNQPQHF	TGTGCCAGCAGTATGACAGGGCAGAGCAATCAGCCCCAGCATTTT
TRBJ2-7	TRBV27	-	-	CASSLLGYGSYEQYF	TGTGCCAGCAGTTTACTAGGGTATGGGTCCTACGAGCAGTACTTC
TRBJ1-2	TRBV30	many	-	CAWSVMLGAKGYTF	TGTGCCTGGAGTGTAATGTTGGGCGCGAAAGGCTACACCTTC
TRBJ1-5	TRBV12-3/TRBV12-4	many	TRBD1	CASSVGTASNQPQHF	TGTGCCAGCAGTGTCGGGACAGCAAGCAATCAGCCCCAGCATTTT
TRBJ2-7	TRBV9	-	-	CASSATATPNYEQYF	TGTGCCAGCAGCGCTACAGCGACGCCGAACTACGAGCAGTACTTC
TRBJ2-5	TRBV6-5	many	-	CASSYGTEETQYF	TGTGCCAGCAGTTACGGGACCGAAGAGACCCAGTACTTC
TRBJ2-7	TRBV20-1	-	TRBD2	CSATHTSGISYEQYF	TGCAGTGCTACGCATACTAGCGGGATCTCCTACGAGCAGTACTTC
TRBJ1-1	TRBV11-2	many	-	CASRGLAENTEAFF	TGTGCCAGCAGGGGGTTGGCGGAGAACACTGAAGCTTTCTTT
TRBJ1-2	TRBV7-8	many	-	CASSLVGDGYTF	TGTGCCAGCAGCTTAGTGGGGGATGGCTACACCTTC
TRBJ2-7	TRBV11-2	-	TRBD1	CASSRTGGRYEQYF	TGTGCCAGCAGTCGGACAGGGGGCCGCTACGAGCAGTACTTC
TRBJ1-1	TRBV10-3	many	-	CAIRRGQNTEAFF	TGTGCCATCAGGAGGGGCCAAAACACTGAAGCTTTCTTT
TRBJ2-7	TRBV6-2/TRBV6-3	many	-	CASSYHSSGYEQYF	TGTGCCAGCAGTTACCATTCGAGTGGTTACGAGCAGTACTTC
TRBJ2-1	TRBV20-1	few	TRBD2	CSARDRTRYKEVQFF	TGCAGTGCTAGAGATAGGACTAGGTACAAGGAGGTGCAGTTCTTC
TRBJ1-3	TRBV30	many	-	CAWSASEDTIYF	TGTGCCTGGAGTGCCTCGGAGGACACCATATATTTT